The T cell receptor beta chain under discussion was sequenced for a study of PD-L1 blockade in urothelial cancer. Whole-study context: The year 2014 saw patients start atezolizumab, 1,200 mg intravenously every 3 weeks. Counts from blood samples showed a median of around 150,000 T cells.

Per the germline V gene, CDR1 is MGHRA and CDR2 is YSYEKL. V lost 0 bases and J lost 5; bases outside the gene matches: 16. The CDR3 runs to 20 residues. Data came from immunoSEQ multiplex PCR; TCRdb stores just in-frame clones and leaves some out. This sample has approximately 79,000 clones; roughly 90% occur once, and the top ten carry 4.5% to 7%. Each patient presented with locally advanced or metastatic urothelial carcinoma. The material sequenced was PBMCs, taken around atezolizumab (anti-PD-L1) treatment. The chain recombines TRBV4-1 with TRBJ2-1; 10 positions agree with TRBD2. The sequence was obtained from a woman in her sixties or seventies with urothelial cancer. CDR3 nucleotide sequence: TGCGCCAGCAGCCAAGATAAGCCGAGAGCGGGGGGGGTTTCGAACAATGAGCAGTTCTTC. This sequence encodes CASSQDKPRAGGVSNNEQFF.